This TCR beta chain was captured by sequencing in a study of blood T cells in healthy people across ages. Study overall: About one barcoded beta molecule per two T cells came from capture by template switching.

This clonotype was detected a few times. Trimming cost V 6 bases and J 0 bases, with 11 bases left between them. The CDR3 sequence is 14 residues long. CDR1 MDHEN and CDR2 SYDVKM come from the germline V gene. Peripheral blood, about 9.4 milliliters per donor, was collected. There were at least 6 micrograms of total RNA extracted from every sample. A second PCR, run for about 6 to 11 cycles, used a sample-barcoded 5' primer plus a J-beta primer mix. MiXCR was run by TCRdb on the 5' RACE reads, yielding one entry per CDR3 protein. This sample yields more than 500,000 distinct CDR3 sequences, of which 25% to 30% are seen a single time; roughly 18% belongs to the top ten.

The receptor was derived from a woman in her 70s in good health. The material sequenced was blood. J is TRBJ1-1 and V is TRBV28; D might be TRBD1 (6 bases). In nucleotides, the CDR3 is TGTGCCAGCAGGGGGGGCCTCATGAACACTGAAGCTTTCTTT. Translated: CASRGGLMNTEAFF.